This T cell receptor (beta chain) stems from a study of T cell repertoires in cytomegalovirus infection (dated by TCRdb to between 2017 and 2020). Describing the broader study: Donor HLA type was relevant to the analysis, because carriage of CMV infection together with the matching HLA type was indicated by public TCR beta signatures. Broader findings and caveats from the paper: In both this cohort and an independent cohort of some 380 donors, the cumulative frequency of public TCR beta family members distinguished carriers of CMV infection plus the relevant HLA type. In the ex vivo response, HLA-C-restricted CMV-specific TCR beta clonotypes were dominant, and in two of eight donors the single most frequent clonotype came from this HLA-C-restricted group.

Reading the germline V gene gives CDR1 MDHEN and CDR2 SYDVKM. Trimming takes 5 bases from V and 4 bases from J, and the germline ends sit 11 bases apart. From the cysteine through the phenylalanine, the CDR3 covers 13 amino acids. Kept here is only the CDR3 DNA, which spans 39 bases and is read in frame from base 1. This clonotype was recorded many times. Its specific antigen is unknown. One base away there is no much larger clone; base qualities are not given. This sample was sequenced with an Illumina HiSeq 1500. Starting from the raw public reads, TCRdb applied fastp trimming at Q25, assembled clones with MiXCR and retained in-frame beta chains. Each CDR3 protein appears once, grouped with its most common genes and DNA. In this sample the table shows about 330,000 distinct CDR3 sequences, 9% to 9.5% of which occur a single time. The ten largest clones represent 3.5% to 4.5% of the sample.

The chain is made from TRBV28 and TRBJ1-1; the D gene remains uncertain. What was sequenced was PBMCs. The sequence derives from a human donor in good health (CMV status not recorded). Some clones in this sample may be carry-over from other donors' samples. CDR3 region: CASSNSGVTEAFF. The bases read TGTGCCAGCAGTAACTCTGGGGTCACTGAAGCTTTCTTT. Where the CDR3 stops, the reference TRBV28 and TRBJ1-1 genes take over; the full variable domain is DVKVTQSSRYLVKRTGEKVFLECVQDMDHENMFWYRQDPGLGLRLIYFSYDVKMKEKGDIPEGYSVSREKKERFSLILESASTNQTSMYLCASSNSGVTEAFFGQGTRLTVV.